These 11 T cell receptor beta chains were all obtained from the same sample, sequenced in a study of regulatory T cells in long-lasting Graves disease. Relying on iRepertoire HTBI primers and Arm-PCR of CDR3 regions, the team built TCR beta libraries. TCRdb re-called the multiplex PCR reads with MiXCR, one entry per CDR3 protein. The data show some 400,000 distinct CDR3 sequences, about 16% seen once. Time point indicated: newly diagnosed GD, antithyroid drugs for less than 3 months. Making the TCR library involved RNA that had been extracted from PBMCs. This same sample was also taken into another study, of T cells in Graves' hyperthyroidism and ophthalmopathy.

The sample in question was peripheral blood mononuclear cells (PBMCs), obtained at new diagnosis, from a patient treated with antithyroid drugs. These receptors all come from a woman in her twenties or thirties with Graves disease.

The table lists this clonotype with many counts. This chain connects TRBV28 to TRBJ2-1, with D unresolved. The CDR3 totals 12 residues. Trimming took off 3 bases at V and 9 bases at J, with 9 bases between the two ends. In germline, CDR1 is MDHEN, CDR2 SYDVKM. The CDR3 DNA reads as TGTGCCAGCAGTTTTGGGTCCACTGAGCAGTTCTTC. Its protein is CASSFGSTEQFF.

In this sample, this clonotype turned up many times. The chain joins TRBV12-3 or TRBV12-4 to TRBJ1-5, with 11 bases that match TRBD1. J gave up 6 bases and V 7 bases, and 11 bases lay outside the gene matches. The CDR3 has 16 residues. CDR3 DNA: TGTGCCAGCACTCATCTCGGACAGGGGGCAGGTCAGCCCCAGCATTTT. It yields the protein CASTHLGQGAGQPQHF.

This clonotype was seen many times. V is TRBV5-1 and J is TRBJ1-4; 8 bases are shared with TRBD1. The trim removed 3 bases at V and 0 bases at J, leaving 10 bases unmatched. Per germline, CDR1 SGHRS and CDR2 YFSETQ. The CDR3 contains 18 residues. The CDR3 region is CASSWGQVLGATNEKLFF. The CDR3 DNA sequence: TGCGCCAGCAGCTGGGGACAGGTCCTTGGTGCAACTAATGAAAAACTGTTTTTT. Combining the CDR3 with reference TRBV5-1 and TRBJ1-4 gives the whole variable domain KAGVTQTPRYLIKTRGQQVTLSCSPISGHRSVSWYQQTPGQGLQFLFEYFSETQRNKGNFPGRFSGRQFSNSRSEMNVSTLELGDSALYLCASSWGQVLGATNEKLFFGSGTQLSVL.

Only a few counts were recorded for this clonotype. The chain recombines TRBV24-1 with TRBJ2-5; D is ambiguous. The germline gives CDR1 KGHDR, CDR2 SFDVKD. The CDR3 covers 11 residues. V lost 4 bases, J lost 5 bases, and 4 bases lay in between. Here the CDR3 DNA reads TGTGCCACCAGTGAGGCCGAGACCCAGTACTTC. It encodes CATSEAETQYF.

This clonotype was observed a handful of times. This sequence joins TRBV7-2 and TRBJ1-5, with D hard to call. Between the trimmed V and J ends, which lost 1 base and 2 bases, there was a span of 12 bases. CDR3 length equals 16 residues. Germline CDR1 SGHTA, CDR2 FQGNSA. The CDR3 reads CASSLVAERGNQPQHF. The CDR3 nucleotides read TGTGCCAGCAGCTTAGTAGCGGAGAGAGGCAATCAGCCCCAGCATTTT.

This clonotype came up a few times. The chain employs TRBV29-1 and TRBJ1-6, with D possibly TRBD1 on 6 matching bases. V was clipped by 7 bases and J by 6 bases, with 13 bases between them. Per germline, CDR1 SQVTM and CDR2 ANQGSEA. The CDR3 has 13 amino acids. DNA for the CDR3: TGCAGCGCCTCGGACAGCTCTAATTCACCCCTCCACTTT. Amino acid sequence: CSASDSSNSPLHF.

This clonotype was seen many times. The J gene is TRBJ2-2, the V gene TRBV12-3 or TRBV12-4; the D is unclear. The CDR3 is 11 amino acids. V dropped 6 bases and J dropped 15 bases, with 14 bases sitting between them. The CDR3 DNA is TGTGCCAGCAGCCTCGGCAGTGGGGTGTTTTTT. Amino acids: CASSLGSGVFF.

This clonotype was counted many times. The V gene is TRBV20-1, the J gene TRBJ2-1; 7 nucleotides line up with TRBD2. V lost 0 bases and J lost 2; bases outside the gene matches: 7. The CDR3 consists of 16 residues. Per germline, CDR1 DFQATT and CDR2 SNEGSKA (reference sequence). DNA for the CDR3: TGCAGTGCTAGAGATGGGCTAGCGGCGGCCTACAATGAGCAGTTCTTC. Protein: CSARDGLAAAYNEQFF.

This clonotype was detected only a few times. The CDR3 DNA reads as TGTGCCGGCTCCCTCACTAGCGGCACAGATACGCAGTATTTT. Amino acids: CAGSLTSGTDTQYF. This chain connects TRBV7-8 to TRBJ2-3; the match to TRBD2 covers 7 bases. Trimming cost V 11 bases and J 1 base; bases outside gene matches: 9. The CDR3 has 14 amino acids. Germline V gene sequence: CDR1 SGHVS, CDR2 FQNEAQ.

The chain has TRBV6-5 and TRBJ2-7; 12 nucleotides line up with TRBD1. The CDR3 is 15 amino acids. In germline, CDR1 is MNHEY, CDR2 SVGAGI. The ends lost 2 bases at V and 5 bases at J; junction bases unmatched: 4. In nucleotides, the CDR3 is TGTGCCAGCAGTTACGGGGGGACAGGGGGCGACGAGCAGTACTTC. Amino acids: CASSYGGTGGDEQYF.

Here the CDR3 DNA reads TGTGCCACAAGCCGGGGGTCCTCTGGAAACACCATATATTTT. It is translated as CATSRGSSGNTIYF. The chain uses TRBV7-8 and TRBJ1-3; TRBD1 might be the D (5 bases). The germline V gene has CDR1 SGHVS and CDR2 FQNEAQ. The CDR3 length is 14 residues. Trimming shortened V by 10 bases and J by 0 bases, and 13 bases separated the two germline ends. Drawing the rest from reference TRBV7-8 and TRBJ1-3, the complete variable domain is GAGVSQSPRYKVAKRGQDVALRCDPISGHVSLFWYQQALGQGPEFLTYFQNEAQLDKSGLPSDRFFAERPEGSVSTLKIQRTQQEDSAVYLCATSRGSSGNTIYFGEGSWLTVV.